The 6 T cell receptor beta chains reported below all come from one sample, sequenced in a study of T cell repertoires in cytomegalovirus infection. TCRdb reprocessed the reads with MiXCR, giving one entry per CDR3 protein. The sample comprises almost 300,000 distinct CDR3 sequences, about 8.8% of which are singletons, and around 2.4% rests with the top ten. Sequencing was carried out using PBMCs. The receptors were gathered from a human donor in good health (CMV status not recorded). Some clones in this sample may be carry-over from other donors' samples.

The chain recombines TRBV6-2 or TRBV6-3 with TRBJ2-1; unclear D gene. Between the trimmed V and J ends, which lost 6 bases and 0 bases, there was a span of 12 bases. The length of the CDR3 is 15 residues. The V gene's germline CDR1 is MNHEY and CDR2 SVGEGT. CDR3 sequence: CASSEDTSSYNEQFF. In nucleotides, the CDR3 is TGTGCCAGCAGCGAAGACACGAGCTCCTACAATGAGCAGTTCTTC.

This clonotype was detected a few times. The chain couples TRBV12-3 or TRBV12-4 to TRBJ1-3, with 8 bases aligning to TRBD1. The CDR3 sequence is 17 residues long. The V segment lost 3 bases and the J segment 0 bases; nucleotides outside the gene matches: 7. CDR3 nucleotide sequence: TGTGCCAGCAGTTTCCAAAGGACAGGGTTCTCTGGAAACACCATATATTTT. Translating it yields CASSFQRTGFSGNTIYF.

This clonotype was seen ten or more times. The chain uses TRBV28 and TRBJ2-5; TRBD2 agrees at 14 bases. J lost 4 bases, V lost 4 bases, and 8 bases had no gene match. Germline V gene sequence: CDR1 MDHEN, CDR2 SYDVKM. CDR3 length: 17 amino acids. CDR3 sequence reads: CASSSRTSGGTGETQYF. The CDR3 DNA reads as TGTGCCAGCAGTTCCCGGACTAGCGGGGGGACTGGAGAGACCCAGTACTTC. The full variable domain, in which reference TRBV28 and TRBJ2-5 provide the parts outside the CDR3, is DVKVTQSSRYLVKRTGEKVFLECVQDMDHENMFWYRQDPGLGLRLIYFSYDVKMKEKGDIPEGYSVSREKKERFSLILESASTNQTSMYLCASSSRTSGGTGETQYFGPGTRLLVL.

Many counts were recorded for this clonotype. The chain carries TRBV7-9 and TRBJ1-1; TRBD1 is a possible D gene (6 bases). CDR3 length: 16 amino acids. Germline CDR1 SEHNR, CDR2 FQNEAQ (reference sequence). The V end was cut by 4 bases, the J end by 5 bases, with 20 bases between. CDR3 DNA: TGTGCCAGCAGCTCTCTCGGCGGGGGGCGACGAACTGAAGCTTTCTTT. Its translation: CASSSLGGGRRTEAFF.

Ten or more counts support this clonotype. The chain links TRBV7-3 to TRBJ2-2, with unresolved D. The CDR3 runs to 15 residues. Germline V gene sequence: CDR1 SGHTA, CDR2 FQGTGA. The V and J ends lost 1 base and 0 bases respectively, with 6 bases between them. The CDR3: CASSLKWSNTGELFF. The CDR3 nucleotides are TGTGCCAGCAGCTTAAAGTGGTCGAACACCGGGGAGCTGTTTTTT.

This clonotype appeared many times. The rearrangement joins TRBV5-1 to TRBJ1-5; TRBD1 is a possible D gene (6 bases). There are 13 residues in the CDR3. The ends were cut back, 4 bases at V and 5 bases at J, with 10 bases in the middle. Looked up from germline, CDR1 is SGHRS and CDR2 is YFSETQ. The CDR3 protein is CASSQDSHQPQHF. Written as DNA, the CDR3 is TGCGCCAGCAGCCAGGACAGTCATCAGCCCCAGCATTTT.